The rows below give T cell receptor beta chains drawn from one sample of a study of shared clonotypes between healthy human individuals. The table came from immunoSEQ multiplex PCR; TCRdb's copy has only in-frame clones and leaves some out. The profile shows 1,100,000 or so clones, approximately 80% of them singletons. The sequencing input was memory CD4+ T cells from PBMCs. All receptors derive from a man aged 18 to 30 in good health. Some clones in this sample may be carry-over from other donors' samples. The CDR3 runs from the conserved cysteine through the conserved F or W. A D gene is named only where the DNA matches it firmly. Clone size is stated in some rows and not others, as once, few, many or a class when expanded.

CDR3aa	CDR3nt	d_gene	v_gene	j_gene	abundance
CASSQGGAYQETQYF	TGTGCCAGCAGCCAAGGGGGAGCCTACCAAGAGACCCAGTACTTC	-	TRBV14	TRBJ2-5	-
CASSSGQGSYEQYF	TGTGCCAGCAGTTCGGGACAGGGGTCCTACGAGCAGTACTTC	TRBD1	TRBV28	TRBJ2-7	-
CASSPKGGQGFNEQFF	TGCGCCAGCAGCCCGAAAGGGGGACAGGGTTTCAATGAGCAGTTCTTC	TRBD1	TRBV4-1	TRBJ2-1	-
CASSTLGKVTDTQYF	TGTGCCAGCAGTACCCTTGGGAAGGTGACAGATACGCAGTATTTT	-	TRBV2	TRBJ2-3	-
CASRNTGQGFPYEQYF	TGTGCCAGCAGAAATACGGGACAGGGATTTCCCTACGAGCAGTACTTC	TRBD1	TRBV6-6	TRBJ2-7	-
CASSVGLAVYYDDEQFF	TGTGCCAGCAGCGTAGGGCTAGCGGTTTACTATGACGATGAGCAGTTCTTC	TRBD2	TRBV9	TRBJ2-1	-
CASSQGQGVIGETQYF	TGTGCCAGCAGCCAGGGACAGGGGGTAATAGGGGAGACCCAGTACTTC	TRBD1	TRBV5-8	TRBJ2-5	few
CASSYPPTGASYEQYF	TGTGCCAGCAGTTACCCCCCGACAGGGGCTAGCTACGAGCAGTACTTC	TRBD1	TRBV6-6	TRBJ2-7	-
CASSLRTPGGNQPQHF	TGTGCCAGCAGTTTAAGGACCCCCGGCGGGAATCAGCCCCAGCATTTT	-	TRBV28	TRBJ1-5	-
CASSLAGGPYEQFF	TGTGCCAGCAGCTTAGCGGGAGGGCCGTATGAGCAGTTCTTC	TRBD2	TRBV7-3	TRBJ2-1	-
CAIAGGLVYEQYF	TGTGCCATCGCAGGGGGACTAGTCTACGAGCAGTACTTC	-	TRBV10-3	TRBJ2-7	-